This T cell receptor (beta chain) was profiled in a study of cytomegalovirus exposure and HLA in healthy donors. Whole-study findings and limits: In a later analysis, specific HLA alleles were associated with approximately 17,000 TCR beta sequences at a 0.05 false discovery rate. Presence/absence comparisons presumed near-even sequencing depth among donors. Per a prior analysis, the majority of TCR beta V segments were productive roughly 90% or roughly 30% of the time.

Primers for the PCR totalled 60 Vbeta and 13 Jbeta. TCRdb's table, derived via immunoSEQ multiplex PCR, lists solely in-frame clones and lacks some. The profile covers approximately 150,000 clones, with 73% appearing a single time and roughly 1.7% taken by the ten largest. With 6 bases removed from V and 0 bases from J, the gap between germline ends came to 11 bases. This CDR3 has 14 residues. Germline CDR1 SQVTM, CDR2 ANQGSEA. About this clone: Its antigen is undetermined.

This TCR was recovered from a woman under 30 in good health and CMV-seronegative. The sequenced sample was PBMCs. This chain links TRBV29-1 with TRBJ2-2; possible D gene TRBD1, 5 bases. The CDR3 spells CSVGQSSNTGELFF. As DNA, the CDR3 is TGCAGCGTCGGACAAAGCTCGAACACCGGGGAGCTGTTTTTT.